The clone carrying this TCR beta chain was counted ten times or more. TCRdb independently ran MiXCR on the reads; one entry per CDR3 protein. This repertoire shows 450,000 to 650,000 distinct CDR3 sequences, roughly 29% found once; its top ten account for around 13%. The data belong to a study of T cell repertoires in cytomegalovirus infection. The V gene's germline CDR1 is SGHTA and CDR2 FQGTGA. The length of the CDR3 is 14 residues. With V trimmed by 5 bases and J by 1 base, 3 bases remained unmatched. Sequences were obtained from PBMCs. The origin of this receptor is a human donor in good health (CMV status not recorded). Some clones in this sample may be carry-over from other donors' samples. This chain links TRBV7-3 with TRBJ1-1; 8 bases agree with TRBD1. The CDR3 protein is CASSETGANTEAFF. The CDR3 bases are TGTGCCAGCAGCGAGACAGGGGCGAACACTGAAGCTTTCTTT.